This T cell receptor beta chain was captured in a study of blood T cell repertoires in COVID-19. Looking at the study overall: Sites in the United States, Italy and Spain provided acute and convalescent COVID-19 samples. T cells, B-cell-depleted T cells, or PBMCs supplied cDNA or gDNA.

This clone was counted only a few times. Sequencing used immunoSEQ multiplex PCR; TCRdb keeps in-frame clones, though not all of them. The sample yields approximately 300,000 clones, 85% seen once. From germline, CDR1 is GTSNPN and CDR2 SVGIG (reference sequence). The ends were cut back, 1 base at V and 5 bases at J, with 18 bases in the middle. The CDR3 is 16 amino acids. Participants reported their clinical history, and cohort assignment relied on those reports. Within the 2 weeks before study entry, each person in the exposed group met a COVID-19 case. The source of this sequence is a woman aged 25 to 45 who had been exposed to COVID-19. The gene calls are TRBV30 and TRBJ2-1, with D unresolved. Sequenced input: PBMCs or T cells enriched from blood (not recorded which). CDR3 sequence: CAWSADLVGSDNEQFF. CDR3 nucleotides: TGTGCCTGGAGTGCTGATCTCGTCGGGTCCGACAATGAGCAGTTCTTC.